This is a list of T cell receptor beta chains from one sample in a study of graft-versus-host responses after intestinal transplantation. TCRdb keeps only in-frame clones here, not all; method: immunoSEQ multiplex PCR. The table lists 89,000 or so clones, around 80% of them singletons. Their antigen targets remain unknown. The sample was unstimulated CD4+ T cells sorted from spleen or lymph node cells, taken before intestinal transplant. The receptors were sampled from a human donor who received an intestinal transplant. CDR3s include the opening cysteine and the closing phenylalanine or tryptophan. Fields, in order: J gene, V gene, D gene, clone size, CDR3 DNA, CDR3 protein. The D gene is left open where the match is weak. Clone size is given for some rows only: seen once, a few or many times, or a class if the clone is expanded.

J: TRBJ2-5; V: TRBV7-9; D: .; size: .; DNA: TGTGCCAGCAGCTTAGCAGGGGTTGGGGAGACCCAGTACTTC; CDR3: CASSLAGVGETQYF
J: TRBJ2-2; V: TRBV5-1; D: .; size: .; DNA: TGCGCCAGCAGCTTAAGCTTCGGGGAGCTGTTTTTT; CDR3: CASSLSFGELFF
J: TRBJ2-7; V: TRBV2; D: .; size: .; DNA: TGTGCCAGCAATTGGGACTCGGGCGAGCAGTACTTC; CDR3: CASNWDSGEQYF
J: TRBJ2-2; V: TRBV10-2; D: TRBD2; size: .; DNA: TGCGCCAGCAGTGATCCGGGACTAGCGGGAAAGGGGGCCGGGGAGCTGTTTTTT; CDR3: CASSDPGLAGKGAGELFF
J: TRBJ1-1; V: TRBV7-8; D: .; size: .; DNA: TGTGCCAGCAGGCAGGGGACTGAAGCTTTCTTT; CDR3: CASRQGTEAFF
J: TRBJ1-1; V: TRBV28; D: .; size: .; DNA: TGTGCCAGCAGTCGGGGTATGGCTTTCTTT; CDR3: CASSRGMAFF
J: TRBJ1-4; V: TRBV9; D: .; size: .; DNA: TGTGCCAGCAGCCCGGACAGTGATAATGAAAAACTGTTTTTT; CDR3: CASSPDSDNEKLFF
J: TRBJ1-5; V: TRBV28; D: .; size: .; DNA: TGTGCCAGCAGTTCGTACAGGGACCAGCCCCAGCATTTT; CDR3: CASSSYRDQPQHF
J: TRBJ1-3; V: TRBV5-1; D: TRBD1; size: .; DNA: TGCGCCAGCAGCTTGGGACAGGGGACAAACACCATATATTTT; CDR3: CASSLGQGTNTIYF
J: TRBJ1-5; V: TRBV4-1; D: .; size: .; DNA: TGCGCCAGCAGCCAAGAGGCTCATAGCAATCAGCCCCAGCATTTT; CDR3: CASSQEAHSNQPQHF
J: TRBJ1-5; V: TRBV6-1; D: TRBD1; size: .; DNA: TGTGCCAGCAGTGCCGGGACAGGCGAGGAGCCCCAGCATTTT; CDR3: CASSAGTGEEPQHF
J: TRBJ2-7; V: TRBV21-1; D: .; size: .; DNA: TGTGCCAGCAGCACCTCCCAAGACACAGAGAGCTACGAGCAGTACTTC; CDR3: CASSTSQDTESYEQYF
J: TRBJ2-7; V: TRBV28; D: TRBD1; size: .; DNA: TGTGCCAGCAGTTCTACCCCTTGGACAGGGGGCTCCTACGAGCAGTACTTC; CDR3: CASSSTPWTGGSYEQYF
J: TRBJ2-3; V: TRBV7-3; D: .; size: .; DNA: TGTGCCAGCAGCTTAACTAGGCAGGGAAAAGATACGCAGTATTTT; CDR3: CASSLTRQGKDTQYF
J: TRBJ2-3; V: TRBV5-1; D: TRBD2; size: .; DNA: TGCGCCAGCAGCTTGTTAACTAGCGGGCAAGATACGCAGTATTTT; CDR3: CASSLLTSGQDTQYF
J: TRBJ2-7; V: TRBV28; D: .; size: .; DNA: TGTGCCAGCAGTTTGGCGGGATCCCGCTCCTACGAGCAGTACTTC; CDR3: CASSLAGSRSYEQYF
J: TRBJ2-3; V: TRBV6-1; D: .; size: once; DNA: TGTGCCAGCAGTGAAGTAGGCGGGAGCACAGATACGCAGTATTTT; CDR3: CASSEVGGSTDTQYF
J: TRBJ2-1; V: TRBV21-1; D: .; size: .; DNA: TGTGCCAGCAGCCTCGCTAGGACTAGCGGGAGCCACAATGAGCAGTTCTTC; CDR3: CASSLARTSGSHNEQFF
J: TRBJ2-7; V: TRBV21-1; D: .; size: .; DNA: TGTGCCAGCAGCAAAGGTGCAGGGGGCCACGAGCAGTACTTC; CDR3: CASSKGAGGHEQYF
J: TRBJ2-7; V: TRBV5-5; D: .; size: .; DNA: TGTGCCAGCAGCCGGGGGTACGAGCAGTACTTC; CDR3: CASSRGYEQYF
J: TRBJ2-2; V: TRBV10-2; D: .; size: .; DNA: TGCGCCAGCAGTGAGGTTGGGGGCTCGGGCACCGGGGAGCTGTTTTTT; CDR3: CASSEVGGSGTGELFF
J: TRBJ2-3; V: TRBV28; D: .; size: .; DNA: TGTGCCAGCAGCCATCGGGACTTCACAGATACGCAGTATTTT; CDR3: CASSHRDFTDTQYF
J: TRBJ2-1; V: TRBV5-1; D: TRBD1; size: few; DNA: TGCGCCAGCTCCGCCGGGACAGGGGGCAATGAGCAGTTCTTC; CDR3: CASSAGTGGNEQFF
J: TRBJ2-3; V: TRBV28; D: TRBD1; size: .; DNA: TGTGCCAGCAGTTTAGGACAGGGGCCAGATACGCAGTATTTT; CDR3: CASSLGQGPDTQYF
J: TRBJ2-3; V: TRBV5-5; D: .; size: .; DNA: TGTGCCAGCAGCTTGGGGGTGGGCAGGGCGAGGACAGATACGCAGTATTTT; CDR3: CASSLGVGRARTDTQYF
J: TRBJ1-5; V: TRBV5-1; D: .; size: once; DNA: TGCGCCAGCAGTTCAGATAGCAATCAGCCCCAGCATTTT; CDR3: CASSSDSNQPQHF
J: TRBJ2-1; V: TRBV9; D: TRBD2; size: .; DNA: TGTGCCAGCAGCGTAGCGGGACTAGCGGGAGGTGGTGAGCAGTTCTTC; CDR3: CASSVAGLAGGGEQFF
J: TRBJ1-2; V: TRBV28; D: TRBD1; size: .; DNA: TGTGCCAGCTGGACAGGACTTAACTATGGCTACACCTTC; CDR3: CASWTGLNYGYTF
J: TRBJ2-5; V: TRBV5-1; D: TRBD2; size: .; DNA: TGCGCCAGCAGCTGGACACTAGCGGGGGGAGGAGAGACCCAGTACTTC; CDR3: CASSWTLAGGGETQYF
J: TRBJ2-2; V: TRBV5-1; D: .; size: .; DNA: TGCGCCAGCAGCTTGGGGGGCAACAGGGCATACACCGGGGAGCTGTTTTTT; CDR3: CASSLGGNRAYTGELFF
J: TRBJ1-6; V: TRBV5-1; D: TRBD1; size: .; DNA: TGCGCCAGCAGCGGGTTGACAGGGCCTTGGAATTCACCCCTCCACTTT; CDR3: CASSGLTGPWNSPLHF
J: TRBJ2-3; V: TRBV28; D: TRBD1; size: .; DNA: TGTGCCAGCAGCGAAACAGGGGGCGCCCCAGATACGCAGTATTTT; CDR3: CASSETGGAPDTQYF
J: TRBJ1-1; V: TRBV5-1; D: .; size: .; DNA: TGCGCCAGCGGGGGGGCAGGGAACACTGAAGCTTTCTTT; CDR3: CASGGAGNTEAFF
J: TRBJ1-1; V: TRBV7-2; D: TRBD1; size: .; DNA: TGTGCCAGCAGCCCAGGACAGGGTGGCACTGAAGCTTTCTTT; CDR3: CASSPGQGGTEAFF
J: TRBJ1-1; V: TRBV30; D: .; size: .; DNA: TGTGCCTGGAGTAGGCAGGGCCTTACTGAAGCTTTCTTT; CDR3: CAWSRQGLTEAFF
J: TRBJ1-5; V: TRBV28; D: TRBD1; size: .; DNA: TGTGCCAGCAGCCACCGACAGGGGTATAGCAATCAGCCCCAGCATTTT; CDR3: CASSHRQGYSNQPQHF
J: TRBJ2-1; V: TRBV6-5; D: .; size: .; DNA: TGTGCCAGCAGTTCGGCCGGAGCCTACAATGAGCAGTTCTTC; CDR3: CASSSAGAYNEQFF
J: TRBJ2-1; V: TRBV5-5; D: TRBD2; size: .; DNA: TGTGCCAGCAGCTTGCGGGGGGACTCCTACAATGAGCAGTTCTTC; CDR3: CASSLRGDSYNEQFF
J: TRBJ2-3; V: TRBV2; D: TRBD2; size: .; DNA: TGTGCCAGCAGTGCTAGCGGGGCTGGGGATACGCAGTATTTT; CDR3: CASSASGAGDTQYF
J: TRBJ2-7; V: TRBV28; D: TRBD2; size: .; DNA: TGTGCCAGCAGCTTGGGACTAGCGGGGCAGTACTTC; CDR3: CASSLGLAGQYF
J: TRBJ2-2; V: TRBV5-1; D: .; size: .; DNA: TGCGCCAGCAGCTTTAGCGGGAACACCGGGGAGCTGTTTTTT; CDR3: CASSFSGNTGELFF
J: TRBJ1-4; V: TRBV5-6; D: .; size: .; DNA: TGTGCCAGCAGCTTGATAGGAGCTAATGAAAAACTGTTTTTT; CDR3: CASSLIGANEKLFF
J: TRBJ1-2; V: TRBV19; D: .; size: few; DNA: TGTGCCAGTAGTATAGATTTTAGCGGATTCTATGGCTACACCTTC; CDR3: CASSIDFSGFYGYTF